This is a list of T cell receptor beta chains from one sample in a study of cytomegalovirus exposure and HLA in healthy donors. Clones were sequenced by immunoSEQ multiplex PCR, and TCRdb holds only the in-frame ones, with some missing. The sample consists of 120,000 or so clones, roughly four fifths of them appearing once. The sample taken for sequencing was PBMCs. Receptor source: a man aged 35 to 55 in good health and CMV-seronegative. Each CDR3 is given with its conserved first and last residue. A D gene is named only where the DNA matches it firmly. Size tells how often a clone was seen (once, few, many) or the class of an expanded clone, and some rows leave it out.

J: TRBJ2-6
D: -
size: -
V: TRBV15
DNA: TGTGCCACCAGCAGCAGGGGTTCTGGGGCCAACGTCCTGACTTTC
CDR3: CATSSRGSGANVLTF

J: TRBJ2-7
D: TRBD1
size: -
V: TRBV30
DNA: TGTGCCTGGAGCGCGTTTCAGGGGGTGAGGTCCTACGAGCAGTACTTC
CDR3: CAWSAFQGVRSYEQYF

J: TRBJ1-1
D: TRBD1
size: -
V: TRBV7-3
DNA: TGTGCCAGCAGCACACAGGGGGGGACTGAAGCTTTCTTT
CDR3: CASSTQGGTEAFF

J: TRBJ2-2
D: -
size: once
V: TRBV11-2
DNA: TGTGCCAGCAGCCTAGGGGGTTGGGGAGGCACCGGGGAGCTGTTTTTT
CDR3: CASSLGGWGGTGELFF

J: TRBJ2-5
D: -
size: -
V: TRBV5-6
DNA: TGTGCCAGCAGACTGACCGTCCGAGAGAGGTACGGAGAGACCCAGTACTTC
CDR3: CASRLTVRERYGETQYF

J: TRBJ2-1
D: -
size: once
V: TRBV5-4
DNA: TGTGCCAGCAGCTCCGGGGTGGATTTGGCCTACAATGAGCAGTTCTTC
CDR3: CASSSGVDLAYNEQFF

J: TRBJ2-5
D: -
size: -
V: TRBV2
DNA: TGTGCCAGCAGGGGACAACAGGGTCGGCGCCAGTACTTC
CDR3: CASRGQQGRRQYF

J: TRBJ1-5
D: TRBD1
size: -
V: TRBV6-5
DNA: TGTGCCAGCAAAAGGACAGGGGGCACTAATCAGCCCCAGCATTTT
CDR3: CASKRTGGTNQPQHF

J: TRBJ2-7
D: TRBD2
size: -
V: TRBV30
DNA: TGTGCCTGGACTAGCGGGGGCTTCGAGCAGTACTTC
CDR3: CAWTSGGFEQYF

J: TRBJ2-2
D: -
size: -
V: TRBV7-6
DNA: TGTGCCAGCAGCTTAGGTTTAAACGGGGAGCTGTTTTTT
CDR3: CASSLGLNGELFF

J: TRBJ1-1
D: -
size: few
V: TRBV18
DNA: TGTGCCAGCTCACCACCGGGAGGGGGTAATACTGAAGCTTTCTTT
CDR3: CASSPPGGGNTEAFF

J: TRBJ1-5
D: TRBD1
size: once
V: TRBV27
DNA: TGTGCCAGCAAACTCACAGGGGATAGCAATCAGCCCCAGCATTTT
CDR3: CASKLTGDSNQPQHF

J: TRBJ2-7
D: TRBD1
size: -
V: TRBV2
DNA: TGTGCCAGCGGACAGGGGGTCTCCTCCGAGCAGTACTTC
CDR3: CASGQGVSSEQYF

J: TRBJ1-1
D: TRBD1
size: few
V: TRBV7-8
DNA: TGTGCCAGCAGCAAGACAGGGGGGACTGAAGCTTTCTTT
CDR3: CASSKTGGTEAFF

J: TRBJ1-1
D: -
size: -
V: TRBV19
DNA: TGTGCCTCTACCGGCGGGTATGAAGCTTTCTTT
CDR3: CASTGGYEAFF

J: TRBJ2-2
D: -
size: once
V: TRBV9
DNA: TGTGCCAGCAGCGCGCGGGGGGACAGGAACACCGGGGAGCTGTTTTTT
CDR3: CASSARGDRNTGELFF

J: TRBJ2-7
D: TRBD2
size: once
V: TRBV18
DNA: TGTGCCAGCTCACCCTCAACTAGCGGGAGATCCTACGAGCAGTACTTC
CDR3: CASSPSTSGRSYEQYF

J: TRBJ2-5
D: -
size: -
V: TRBV10-3
DNA: TGTGCCATCAGTGCAAAAGAGACCCAGTACTTC
CDR3: CAISAKETQYF

J: TRBJ2-7
D: TRBD2
size: -
V: TRBV10-2
DNA: TGCGCCAGCAGACTAGCGGGGGGGCCGGAGCAGTACTTC
CDR3: CASRLAGGPEQYF

J: TRBJ1-4
D: -
size: -
V: TRBV4-1
DNA: TGCGCCAGCAGCCAGGAATCGTGGGAGGTTGAAAAACTGTTTTTT
CDR3: CASSQESWEVEKLFF

J: TRBJ1-2
D: -
size: -
V: TRBV5-6
DNA: TGTGCCAGCAACTTGCTCGCAGGGGACTATGGCTACACCTTC
CDR3: CASNLLAGDYGYTF

J: TRBJ1-1
D: -
size: -
V: TRBV19
DNA: TGTGCCAGTAGTATCCGGAGGGAGTGGACTGAAGCTTTCTTT
CDR3: CASSIRREWTEAFF

J: TRBJ2-6
D: TRBD1
size: -
V: TRBV30
DNA: TGTGCCTGGAGGGTAACAGGGGACGGGGCCAACGGCCTGACTTTC
CDR3: CAWRVTGDGANGLTF

J: TRBJ1-2
D: -
size: -
V: TRBV4-1
DNA: TGCGCCAGCAGCCAAGACTTGCAGTTCTATGGCTACACCTTC
CDR3: CASSQDLQFYGYTF

J: TRBJ1-2
D: -
size: once
V: TRBV7-2
DNA: TGTGTCAGCAGCTCGTGGCCGGAGGACTATGGCTACACCTTC
CDR3: CVSSSWPEDYGYTF

J: TRBJ1-2
D: TRBD1
size: -
V: TRBV29-1
DNA: TGCAGCGTTGACTGGGACAGGACCTATGGCTACACCTTC
CDR3: CSVDWDRTYGYTF

J: TRBJ1-1
D: TRBD1
size: once
V: TRBV7-2
DNA: TGTGCCAGCAGCCAAAATCAGGGGGGCCATGAAGCTTTCTTT
CDR3: CASSQNQGGHEAFF

J: TRBJ2-3
D: TRBD2
size: -
V: TRBV7-8
DNA: TGTGCCACCTTCCGGGGGGGACTAGCGGGGGGGCCAGGTAGAACAAATACGCAGTATTTT
CDR3: CATFRGGLAGGPGRTNTQYF

J: TRBJ2-1
D: -
size: -
V: TRBV18
DNA: TGTGCCAGCTCACCACCGTCAACGAGCTCCTACAATGAGCAGTTCTTC
CDR3: CASSPPSTSSYNEQFF

J: TRBJ1-2
D: -
size: -
V: TRBV29-1
DNA: TGCAGCGCCACGGCAGGGGAAGGCTACACCTTC
CDR3: CSATAGEGYTF

J: TRBJ2-7
D: -
size: -
V: TRBV7-6
DNA: TGTGCCAGCAGCCAACAGGGTCTCGAGCAGTACTTC
CDR3: CASSQQGLEQYF

J: TRBJ1-1
D: -
size: once
V: TRBV30
DNA: TGTGCCTGGAGTTTGAGCGGGGCCAGCCCTGAAGCTTTCTTT
CDR3: CAWSLSGASPEAFF

J: TRBJ2-1
D: -
size: -
V: TRBV2
DNA: TGTGCCAGGCAAGGCACAGGTCTCTCCTACAATGAGCAGTTCTTC
CDR3: CARQGTGLSYNEQFF

J: TRBJ2-5
D: TRBD1
size: -
V: TRBV5-4
DNA: TGTGCCAGCAGCTCTTCCGGACAGGGAAAAGAGACCCAGTACTTC
CDR3: CASSSSGQGKETQYF

J: TRBJ1-2
D: TRBD1
size: -
V: TRBV6-5
DNA: TGTGCCAGCAAACAAGTAGGGACAGGGAACTATGGCTACACCTTC
CDR3: CASKQVGTGNYGYTF

J: TRBJ2-2
D: TRBD2
size: few
V: TRBV6-6
DNA: TGTGCCAGCAGTCCTGGACTAGCGGCGAACACCGGGGAGCTGTTTTTT
CDR3: CASSPGLAANTGELFF

J: TRBJ2-5
D: -
size: -
V: TRBV30
DNA: TGTGCCTGGACAAGCCCAGGGCCAGAGACCCAGTACTTC
CDR3: CAWTSPGPETQYF

J: TRBJ2-2
D: TRBD1
size: -
V: TRBV7-2
DNA: TGTGCCAGCAGCTTAGGGGTAGGGACAGGGGTCGGAACCGGGGAGCTGTTTTTT
CDR3: CASSLGVGTGVGTGELFF

J: TRBJ1-1
D: -
size: -
V: TRBV19
DNA: TGTGCCAGTAGTCTTCAACCCAGGGGCGCCGAAGCTTTCTTT
CDR3: CASSLQPRGAEAFF

J: TRBJ1-2
D: -
size: -
V: TRBV7-8
DNA: TGTGCCAGCAGCTCTTGGGGAGACTATGGCTACACCTTC
CDR3: CASSSWGDYGYTF

J: TRBJ2-7
D: -
size: -
V: TRBV6-5
DNA: TGTGCCAGCAGTTATCTTCCAAGCTCCTACGAGCAGTACTTC
CDR3: CASSYLPSSYEQYF

J: TRBJ2-1
D: -
size: -
V: TRBV10-3
DNA: TGTGCCATCAGTGAGTCTAACCAGCGGAACAATGAGCAGTTCTTC
CDR3: CAISESNQRNNEQFF

J: TRBJ2-2
D: TRBD2
size: -
V: TRBV4-1
DNA: TGCGCCAGCAGCCCTTACTTCGGACTAGTACTGTTTTTT
CDR3: CASSPYFGLVLFF

J: TRBJ2-1
D: TRBD2
size: -
V: TRBV6-5
DNA: TGTGCCAGCTTTGAGGCTAGCGGGAGGGATGAGCAGTTCTTC
CDR3: CASFEASGRDEQFF

J: TRBJ1-6
D: -
size: -
V: TRBV5-6
DNA: TGTGCCAGCAGCTTACTAGGGATCGGACAGACATATAATTCACCCCTCCACTTT
CDR3: CASSLLGIGQTYNSPLHF

J: TRBJ2-1
D: TRBD2
size: -
V: TRBV29-1
DNA: TGCAGTCCAATGGATAGCGGGGGGGCCAATGAGCAGTTCTTC
CDR3: CSPMDSGGANEQFF

J: TRBJ1-5
D: TRBD1
size: -
V: TRBV7-2
DNA: TGTGCCAGCAGCCGACAGGGGCCATCCCAGCCCCAGCATTTT
CDR3: CASSRQGPSQPQHF

J: TRBJ2-7
D: TRBD1
size: few
V: TRBV7-3
DNA: TGTGCCAGCAGCCACTCCGGGACAGGGGTCTACGAGCAGTACTTC
CDR3: CASSHSGTGVYEQYF

J: TRBJ2-7
D: TRBD1
size: -
V: TRBV13
DNA: TGTGCCAGCAGCCCAACAGGGGACTACGAGCAGTACTTC
CDR3: CASSPTGDYEQYF

J: TRBJ1-1
D: TRBD1
size: -
V: TRBV5-4
DNA: TGTGCCAGCAGCTTTGCAGGGGGGAGTGAAGCTTTCTTT
CDR3: CASSFAGGSEAFF

J: TRBJ2-5
D: -
size: -
V: TRBV30
DNA: TGTGCCTGGAGTGCCCACCTTGGGGCACAAGAGACCCAGTACTTC
CDR3: CAWSAHLGAQETQYF

J: TRBJ2-7
D: -
size: -
V: TRBV6-5
DNA: TGTGCCGGCAGTCCCCAGGGGAACGAGCAGTACTTC
CDR3: CAGSPQGNEQYF

J: TRBJ1-1
D: -
size: -
V: TRBV27
DNA: TGTGCCAGCAGTTTATTTCGAGTCACTGAAGCTTTCTTT
CDR3: CASSLFRVTEAFF

J: TRBJ2-1
D: TRBD1
size: -
V: TRBV5-1
DNA: TGCGCCAGCAGCGAGGGACAGGGTTCCTACAATGAGCAGTTCTTC
CDR3: CASSEGQGSYNEQFF

J: TRBJ2-7
D: -
size: -
V: TRBV9
DNA: TGTGCCAGCAGCCGAGACGACAGTGACTCCTACGAGCAGTACTTC
CDR3: CASSRDDSDSYEQYF

J: TRBJ2-7
D: TRBD2
size: -
V: TRBV19
DNA: TGTGCCAGTAGTATTGGTAGCGGGTCGTCCTACGAGCAGTACTTC
CDR3: CASSIGSGSSYEQYF

J: TRBJ2-7
D: -
size: -
V: TRBV7-2
DNA: TGTGCCAGCAGTTCTACAGGGTCCTACGAGCAGTACTTC
CDR3: CASSSTGSYEQYF

J: TRBJ1-1
D: -
size: -
V: TRBV19
DNA: TGTGCCACTCGTGCGGGGCAAGCTTTCTTT
CDR3: CATRAGQAFF

J: TRBJ1-2
D: TRBD1
size: -
V: TRBV4-1
DNA: TGCGCCAGCAGCCAAGTCGCGGGACAGGGGACCGGCTACACCTTC
CDR3: CASSQVAGQGTGYTF